These 18 T cell receptor beta chains share one sample of origin, sequenced in a study of neurological immune-mediated disorders. TCRdb analysed the 5' RACE reads with MiXCR anew, one entry per CDR3 protein. The sample lists 55,000 to 65,000 distinct CDR3 sequences, 3.5% to 4.5% occurring once. Material for sequencing was PBMCs. These receptors were collected from a woman in her 50s with multiple sclerosis.

In its sample, this clonotype was seen many times. Here the CDR3 reads CASSYNSYTGELFF. The CDR3 DNA reads as TGTGCCAGCAGTTACAACAGCTACACCGGGGAGCTGTTTTTT. The chain couples TRBV6-5 to TRBJ2-2; D call uncertain. V was trimmed by 2 bases and J by 3 bases, leaving 7 bases between them. The CDR3 runs to 14 residues. CDR1 is MNHEY and CDR2 is SVGAGI in the germline V gene.

This clonotype appeared many times. The chain is built from TRBV20-1 and TRBJ2-2; TRBD2 aligns across 8 bases. The V and J ends lost 3 bases and 0 bases, in that order; junction bases with no gene match: 3. CDR3 size: 15 residues. Germline V gives CDR1 DFQATT, CDR2 SNEGSKA (reference sequence). The CDR3 protein is CSARPGLANTGELFF. The CDR3 bases are TGCAGTGCTAGGCCGGGACTAGCGAACACCGGGGAGCTGTTTTTT.

Many counts were recorded for this clonotype. This chain links TRBV10-3 with TRBJ2-1; D is unresolved. CDR1 and CDR2 (germline): ENHRY, SYGVKD. Trimming took off 4 bases at V and 0 bases at J, with 10 bases between the two ends. This CDR3 is 15 amino acids long. The CDR3 here is CAISGAKGSYNEQFF. CDR3 bases: TGTGCCATCAGTGGGGCCAAGGGCTCCTACAATGAGCAGTTCTTC.

This clonotype was observed at least ten times. The genes are TRBV2 and TRBJ2-2; D is unresolved. The germline V gene encodes CDR1 SNHLY and CDR2 FYNNEI. This CDR3 contains 13 residues. Trimming shortened V by 7 bases and J by 2 bases, and 8 bases separated the two germline ends. The chain's CDR3 is CASMKDNTGELFF. The CDR3 DNA follows: TGTGCCAGCATGAAGGACAACACCGGGGAGCTGTTTTTT. The full variable domain, completed using reference TRBV2 and TRBJ2-2, is EPEVTQTPSHQVTQMGQEVILRCVPISNHLYFYWYRQILGQKVEFLVSFYNNEISEKSEIFDDQFSVERPDGSNFTLKIRSTKLEDSAMYFCASMKDNTGELFFGEGSRLTVL.

This clonotype was recorded many times. The genes are TRBV7-2 and TRBJ2-1; the match to TRBD2 covers 10 bases. The CDR3 runs 17 residues. CDR1 is SGHTA and CDR2 is FQGNSA in the germline V gene. J lost 8 bases, V lost 5 bases, and 15 bases had no gene match. Here the CDR3 DNA reads TGTGCCAGCAGCCGTCTAGCGGGAGAGGTATCGCTGGATGAGCAGTTCTTC. It yields the protein CASSRLAGEVSLDEQFF.

This clonotype was picked up many times. DNA of the CDR3: TGTGCCAGCAGCTATTACGGACAGGGGGATGAAAAACTGTTTTTT. Amino acid sequence: CASSYYGQGDEKLFF. J is TRBJ1-4 and V is TRBV7-2; 10 bases align to TRBD1. This CDR3 has 15 residues. V shed 4 bases and J 6 bases; nucleotides not matched to a gene: 5. Germline V gene sequence: CDR1 SGHTA, CDR2 FQGNSA.

On this clonotype itself: The junction does not match germline at one end; this may be a read error. V gene TRBV7-9 combines with J gene TRBJ1-5; 8 nucleotides line up with TRBD1. The CDR3 contains 16 residues. Per germline, CDR1 SEHNR and CDR2 FQNEAQ (reference sequence). In DNA, the CDR3 is TGTGCCAGCAGCTTAGGGACAGGGTTAGGCAATCAGCCCCAGAATTTT. This translates into CASSLGTGLGNQPQNF.

On this clonotype: Possible read error: a much larger clone is one base away. V and J are TRBV4-3 and TRBJ2-1; D ambiguous. In germline, CDR1 is LGHNA, CDR2 YSLEER. With 6 bases removed from V and 9 bases from J, the gap between germline ends came to 9 bases. The CDR3 is 11 amino acids. The CDR3 DNA is TGCGCCAGCAGGATAAATGGTGAGCAGTTCTTC. Protein: CASRINGEQFF.

This clonotype was found many times. The chain is built from TRBV11-2 and TRBJ2-7; 10 bases line up with TRBD1. The CDR3 totals 14 residues. Germline CDR1 and CDR2: SGHAT and FQNNGV. V gave up 5 bases and J gave up 3 bases; unmatched junction bases: 4. The CDR3 bases are TGTGCCAGCAGCCTGAGGACAGGGGGCTACGAGCAGTACTTC. It translates to CASSLRTGGYEQYF.

This clonotype has just a few counts. The rearrangement links TRBV5-1 to TRBJ2-5, with 7 bases lining up with TRBD2. The CDR3 loop spans 15 amino acids. V lost 1 base to trimming and J lost 4 bases; unmatched junction nucleotides: 7. The germline V gene encodes CDR1 SGHRS and CDR2 YFSETQ. This CDR3 is CASSLSGIETETQYF. The CDR3 nucleotides are TGCGCCAGCAGCTTGAGCGGGATTGAAACAGAGACCCAGTACTTC.

This clonotype was observed many times. This chain joins TRBV4-3 and TRBJ1-2, with a weak D call TRBD1 (6 bases). Germline V gives CDR1 LGHNA, CDR2 YSLEER. The CDR3 spans 18 residues. Trimming removed 0 bases from V and 8 bases from J, with 25 bases in between. The CDR3 bases are TGCGCCAGCAGCCAAGATTATAGTTCGGCAGGGGCGGTCTGGGGCTACACCTTC. Translation gives CASSQDYSSAGAVWGYTF.

This clonotype was seen ten or more times. This chain links TRBV20-1 with TRBJ2-3; D tentatively fits TRBD1 or TRBD2 (5 bases each). CDR1 is DFQATT, CDR2 SNEGSKA, per germline (reference sequence). The CDR3 is 13 residues long. CDR3 loop: CTIRDRSTDTQYF. The CDR3 nucleotides read TGCACCATCCGGGACCGAAGCACAGATACGCAGTATTTT.

The table lists this clonotype with many counts. The V call is TRBV5-1, the J call TRBJ2-5; possible D gene TRBD2, 6 bases. The CDR3 totals 15 residues. V lost 1 base and J lost 5, with 15 bases in between. Germline V gene data show CDR1 as SGHRS and CDR2 as YFSETQ. This chain's CDR3 is CASSLFSGEMETQYF. Written as DNA, the CDR3 is TGCGCCAGCAGCTTGTTCTCGGGAGAGATGGAGACCCAGTACTTC.

This clonotype was observed many times. The genes are TRBV7-9 and TRBJ2-7; 10 nucleotides agree with TRBD1. The CDR3 consists of 14 residues. In germline, CDR1 is SEHNR, CDR2 FQNEAQ (reference sequence). The V segment lost 7 bases and the J segment 2 bases; nucleotides outside the gene matches: 5. Written as DNA, the CDR3 is TGTGCCAGCAACTCCGGGACAGGGGCCTACGAGCAGTACTTC. It yields the protein CASNSGTGAYEQYF. Looking up the rest from reference TRBV7-9 and TRBJ2-7 gives the full variable domain: DTGVSQNPRHKITKRGQNVTFRCDPISEHNRLYWYRQTLGQGPEFLTYFQNEAQLEKSRLLSDRFSAERPKGSFSTLEIQRTEQGDSAMYLCASNSGTGAYEQYFGPGTRLTVT.

This clonotype occurred a few times. This rearrangement joins TRBV29-1 to TRBJ1-1; D is unresolved. This CDR3 is 11 amino acids long. Trimming removed 3 bases from V and 5 bases from J, with 7 bases in between. Germline V CDR1 and CDR2: SQVTM, ANQGSEA. The CDR3 DNA is TGCAGCGTTGACACGGATACTGAAGCTTTCTTT. Its protein product is CSVDTDTEAFF.

This clonotype was counted at least ten times. The chain combines TRBV6-5 with TRBJ1-1; D call uncertain. The germline V and J ends were trimmed by 4 bases and 5 bases, with 17 bases remaining between them. Germline V gene sequence: CDR1 MNHEY, CDR2 SVGAGI. This CDR3 region has 15 residues. The CDR3 here is CASSFTWERVTEAFF. The CDR3 DNA is TGTGCCAGCAGTTTCACCTGGGAGAGGGTAACTGAAGCTTTCTTT.

In this sample, this clonotype turned up many times. This sequence joins TRBV7-2 and TRBJ1-5, with 10 bases lining up with TRBD1. J lost 6 bases, V lost 5 bases, and 4 bases had no gene match. The CDR3 runs to 14 residues. Looked up from germline, CDR1 is SGHTA and CDR2 is FQGNSA. The CDR3 loop reads CASSPGTGAQPQHF. The CDR3 DNA reads as TGTGCCAGCAGCCCGGGGACAGGGGCTCAGCCCCAGCATTTT.

Worth noting for this clonotype: A much larger clone lies a single base off, so this may be a read error. J is TRBJ2-4 and V is TRBV11-2; D gene unclear. The CDR3 runs to 13 residues. V was trimmed by 1 base and J by 10 bases, leaving 11 bases between them. From germline, CDR1 is SGHAT and CDR2 FQNNGV. The CDR3 DNA reads as TGTGCCAGCAGCTTAGTAGTCAGGCAAATTCAGTACTTC. Translated, it gives CASSLVVRQIQYF.